This record covers a single T cell receptor (beta chain). Its antigen is undetermined. This CDR3 has 14 amino acids. Germline V CDR1 and CDR2: SGHRS, YFSETQ. The V gene end was trimmed by 3 bases and the J gene end by 3 bases; junction bases not matched to a gene: 4. The sample belongs to a study of PD-1 blockade in classical Hodgkin lymphoma. Study results and limitations: A reduction in baseline TCR diversity was reportedly seen in newly diagnosed patients relative to healthy donors. Some patients started nivolumab under 1 year after ASCT, and they were excluded.

Exposure to brentuximab vedotin varied, and each patient had relapsed following autologous stem cell transplantation. Classifying best responses yielded complete response, partial response or progressive disease. Sequenced by immunoSEQ multiplex PCR; TCRdb stores in-frame clones only, minus some. Of about 100,000 clones in the sample, over 80% were seen once. This rearrangement joins TRBV5-1 to TRBJ2-7; 9 nucleotides align to TRBD1. The receptor was isolated from a human donor with classical Hodgkin lymphoma. This specimen consisted of peripheral blood mononuclear cells (PBMCs), obtained at baseline. The CDR3 DNA is TGCGCCAGCAGCTCGACAGGGGGGAACTACGAGCAGTACTTC. As protein: CASSSTGGNYEQYF.